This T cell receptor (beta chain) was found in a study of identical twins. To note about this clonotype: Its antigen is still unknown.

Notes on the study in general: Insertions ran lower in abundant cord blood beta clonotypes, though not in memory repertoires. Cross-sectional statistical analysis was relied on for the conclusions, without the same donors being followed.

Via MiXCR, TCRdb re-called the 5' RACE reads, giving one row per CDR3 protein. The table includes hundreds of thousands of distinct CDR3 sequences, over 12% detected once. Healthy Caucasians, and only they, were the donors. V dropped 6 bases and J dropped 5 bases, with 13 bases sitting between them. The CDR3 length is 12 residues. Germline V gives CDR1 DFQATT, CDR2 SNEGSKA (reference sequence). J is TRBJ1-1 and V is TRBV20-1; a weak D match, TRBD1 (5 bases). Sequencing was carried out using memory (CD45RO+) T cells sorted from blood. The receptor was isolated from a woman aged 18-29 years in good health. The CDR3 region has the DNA TGCAGTGCCGGTCGGGGGGGAACTGAAGCTTTCTTT. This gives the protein CSAGRGGTEAFF.